The next 27 T cell receptor beta chains were all read from a single sample in a study of T cells expressing NK-cell markers (dated by TCRdb to 2018 to 2021). Libraries were made using 5' RACE. Sequencing relied on an Illumina HiSeq 2000. TCRdb reprocessed the public reads and reports one entry per CDR3 protein sequence, without DNA. The sample has about 150,000 distinct CDR3 sequences on record. Clones ranked in the top ten supply 37% of the sample. Sequencing used blood T cells: a sorted CD56 or NKG2C T cell subset, CD4+ or CD8+ T cells, or bulk PBMC T cells (not recorded which). The source of these receptors is a woman aged 45 to 65 in good health. Donor details come from another sample of the same person, matched by shared clones.

The V gene is TRBV6-5, the J gene TRBJ1-5. CDR1 is MNHEY and CDR2 is SVGAGI in the germline V gene. This CDR3 has 14 residues. The CDR3 reads CASSSRQGYQPQHF.

This chain uses TRBV11-2 with TRBJ2-2; absent DNA, TCRdb's TRBD1 call cannot be checked. The CDR3 loop spans 17 amino acids. CDR1 is SGHAT and CDR2 is FQNNGV in the germline V gene. The CDR3 region is CASSPARGTRNTGELFF.

This rearrangement joins TRBV7-9 to TRBJ2-1; TCRdb lists TRBD2, though no DNA is available to test this call. Germline-derived CDR1 and CDR2 are SEHNR and FQNEAQ (reference sequence). This CDR3 spans 18 amino acids. CDR3 region: CASSPGLAGKISYNEQFF. The complete variable domain, with remaining parts taken from reference TRBV7-9 and TRBJ2-1, reads DTGVSQNPRHKITKRGQNVTFRCDPISEHNRLYWYRQTLGQGPEFLTYFQNEAQLEKSRLLSDRFSAERPKGSFSTLEIQRTEQGDSAMYLCASSPGLAGKISYNEQFFGPGTRLTVL.

The chain combines TRBV2 with TRBJ2-3; TCRdb calls TRBD2, which cannot be checked without DNA. CDR1 is SNHLY and CDR2 is FYNNEI in the germline V gene. The CDR3 has 17 residues. CDR3: CASRPRGLAGGEDTQYF.

The gene calls are TRBV5-1 and TRBJ1-1. CDR3 size: 15 residues. CDR1 and CDR2 (germline): SGHRS, YFSETQ. This CDR3 is CASSFSTGLNTEAFF.

This sequence joins TRBV6-5 and TRBJ2-7; checking the TCRdb D call of TRBD1 is not possible without DNA. Germline lookup yields CDR1 MNHEY and CDR2 SVGAGI. The CDR3 is 15 residues long. This chain's CDR3 is CASSTDRSPSYEQYF.

The chain has TRBV7-9 and TRBJ1-1; TCRdb picks TRBD1, but there is no DNA to check that call. CDR3 length equals 16 residues. Germline assignment: CDR1 SEHNR and CDR2 FQNEAQ (reference sequence). The CDR3 region is CASSAPGQGPNTEAFF.

The V and J genes are TRBV24-1 and TRBJ2-1; TCRdb indicates TRBD1, and absent DNA this call remains unverified. The CDR3 is made up of 13 amino acids. Germline values: CDR1 KGHDR, CDR2 SFDVKD. CDR3 loop: CATSDTGQGEQFF.

The chain carries TRBV9 and TRBJ2-5; TCRdb designates TRBD1, a call that cannot be tested without DNA. Per germline, CDR1 SGDLS and CDR2 YYNGEE. This CDR3 comprises 16 residues. CDR3 protein: CASSAPWGPGQETQYF.

This rearrangement joins TRBV12-3 or TRBV12-4 to TRBJ2-1; the TCRdb D gene call, TRBD2, has no DNA to confirm it. CDR3 length equals 15 residues. The CDR3 spells CASSSKREGRNEQFF.

The V call is TRBV14, the J call TRBJ2-1. Germline CDR1 and CDR2: SGHDN and FVKESK. The CDR3 has 18 amino acids. The CDR3 reads CASSQDFMGRKSYNEQFF. Full variable domain (remainder filled in from reference TRBV14 and TRBJ2-1): EAGVTQFPSHSVIEKGQTVTLRCDPISGHDNLYWYRRVMGKEIKFLLHFVKESKQDESGMPNNRFLAERTGGTYSTLKVQPAELEDSGVYFCASSQDFMGRKSYNEQFFGPGTRLTVL.

CDR3 sequence: CASSLETGVKLELFF. The rearrangement joins TRBV5-5 to TRBJ2-2; TCRdb's D gene call, TRBD1, goes unchecked for lack of DNA. This CDR3 contains 15 residues. CDR1 and CDR2 from the germline V gene are SGHKS and YYEKEE (reference sequence).

The J gene is TRBJ2-7, the V gene TRBV3-1. CDR1 is LGHDT and CDR2 is YNNKEL in the germline V gene (reference sequence). The CDR3 loop spans 16 amino acids. CDR3 region: CASSQATETFAYEQYF.

The chain links TRBV7-9 to TRBJ2-3. Germline assignment: CDR1 SEHNR and CDR2 FQNEAQ (reference sequence). CDR3 length equals 17 residues. CDR3 residues: CASTSLASFVLTDTQYF.

V and J are TRBV19 and TRBJ1-1; TCRdb returns TRBD1, unconfirmable since there is no DNA. This CDR3 comprises 14 residues. Germline-derived CDR1 and CDR2 are LNHDA and SQIVND (reference sequence). CDR3 loop: CASRNRDRGTEAFF.

CDR3: CSARDPRRFGITGELFF. The chain carries TRBV20-1 and TRBJ2-2. From germline, CDR1 is DFQATT and CDR2 SNEGSKA (reference sequence). The CDR3 loop spans 17 amino acids.

This chain links TRBV4-1 with TRBJ2-3; TCRdb lists TRBD1, though no DNA is available to test this call. Germline CDR1 is MGHRA and CDR2 is YSYEKL. The CDR3 is made up of 15 amino acids. The CDR3 is CASSQAPRVEDTQYF.

The rearrangement uses TRBV12-3 or TRBV12-4 and TRBJ1-1; the TCRdb call, TRBD1, lacks DNA for checking. CDR3 size: 13 residues. CDR3 sequence: CASSDTGAGEAFF.

The rearrangement joins TRBV29-1 to TRBJ2-1; the D call of TRBD2 rests on TCRdb alone, since no DNA is present to check it. There are 16 residues in the CDR3. CDR1 is SQVTM, CDR2 ANQGSEA, per germline. The CDR3 spells CSVSGSTGPTYNEQFF.

The V gene is TRBV30, the J gene TRBJ2-6. The CDR3 runs to 13 residues. CDR1 is GTSNPN, CDR2 SVGIG, per germline (reference sequence). The CDR3 reads CAWGPSGANVLTF. The full variable domain, its missing parts supplied by reference TRBV30 and TRBJ2-6, is SQTIHQWPATLVQPVGSPLSLECTVEGTSNPNLYWYRQAAGRGLQLLFYSVGIGQISSEVPQNLSASRPQDRQFILSSKKLLLSDSGFYLCAWGPSGANVLTFGAGSRLTVL.

V and J are TRBV27 and TRBJ1-2. This CDR3 has 15 amino acids. Germline assignment: CDR1 MNHEY and CDR2 SMNVEV (reference sequence). CDR3 protein: CASSLGSPPNYGYTF.

The CDR3 sequence is CASKLGARNEQFF. This chain uses TRBV28 with TRBJ2-1; TCRdb calls TRBD1, which cannot be checked without DNA. This CDR3 is 13 amino acids long. Germline values: CDR1 MDHEN, CDR2 SYDVKM. Full variable domain (outside the CDR3, taken from reference TRBV28 and TRBJ2-1): DVKVTQSSRYLVKRTGEKVFLECVQDMDHENMFWYRQDPGLGLRLIYFSYDVKMKEKGDIPEGYSVSREKKERFSLILESASTNQTSMYLCASKLGARNEQFFGPGTRLTVL.

J is TRBJ2-5 and V is TRBV29-1; the D gene TCRdb calls, TRBD2, cannot be checked with no DNA. The CDR3 is 14 residues long. CDR1 and CDR2 from the germline V gene are SQVTM and ANQGSEA. The CDR3 loop is CSVELGLYGETQYF. Full variable domain (outside the CDR3, taken from reference TRBV29-1 and TRBJ2-5): SAVISQKPSRDICQRGTSLTIQCQVDSQVTMMFWYRQQPGQSLTLIATANQGSEATYESGFVIDKFPISRPNLTFSTLTVSNMSPEDSSIYLCSVELGLYGETQYFGPGTRLLVL.

The V gene is TRBV5-5, the J gene TRBJ2-3. CDR1 and CDR2 from the germline V gene are SGHKS and YYEKEE (reference sequence). The length of the CDR3 is 14 residues. Here the CDR3 reads CASSFTGITDTQYF.

The rearrangement links TRBV6-2 or TRBV6-3 to TRBJ2-7; TCRdb outputs TRBD1, but without DNA this stays unchecked. The germline gives CDR1 MNHEY, CDR2 SVGEGT. This CDR3 has 17 residues. CDR3 in amino acids: CASSYSRGQGSPYEQYF.

The V call is TRBV12-3 or TRBV12-4, the J call TRBJ1-5; the TCRdb D gene call, TRBD1, has no DNA to confirm it. There are 12 residues in the CDR3. The CDR3 sequence is CASSFSGKAQHF.

The chain carries TRBV7-9 and TRBJ2-3; the D call of TRBD1 rests on TCRdb alone, since no DNA is present to check it. The V gene's germline CDR1 is SEHNR and CDR2 FQNEAQ (reference sequence). This CDR3 region has 16 residues. The CDR3 region is CASSLAGQGSYAILYF.